In this sample, the clone carrying this TCR beta chain turned up many times. Germline V lookup: CDR1 SGHVS, CDR2 FQNEAQ. Trimming stripped 5 bases from V and 2 bases from J, with 27 bases between. There are 19 residues in the CDR3. The sample originates from a study of regulatory T cells in long-lasting Graves disease. Time point noted: newly diagnosed GD, antithyroid drugs for less than 3 months. Researchers made the TCR library from RNA that was extracted from PBMCs. Building the TCR beta libraries relied on iRepertoire HTBI primers, and CDR3 regions underwent Arm-PCR. TCRdb analysed the multiplex PCR reads with MiXCR anew, one entry per CDR3 protein. The sample consists of 500,000 or so distinct CDR3 sequences, roughly 16% of them appearing once. This sample was also put to use in a study of T cells in Graves' hyperthyroidism and ophthalmopathy.

V usage is TRBV7-8 and J usage is TRBJ2-5; possibly TRBD2 for D (6 bases). The sequence came from a woman aged 35 to 59 with Graves disease. The sequenced sample was peripheral blood mononuclear cells (PBMCs), obtained at new diagnosis, from a patient treated with antithyroid drugs. For the CDR3, the DNA is TGTGCCAGCAGCCGAGGGCAATTAAGAGAGCGGGCCCCTCAAGAGACCCAGTACTTC. Encoded protein: CASSRGQLRERAPQETQYF.